This T cell receptor (beta chain) derives from a study of OX40 agonist ivuxolimab in advanced cancers. Profiled with immunoSEQ multiplex PCR; TCRdb holds only in-frame clones, not every one. The sample lists around 100,000 clones, around 89% seen once, with 0.15% to 0.2% in the top ten. Germline CDR1 is SNHLY and CDR2 is FYNNEI. Trimming cost V 6 bases and J 6 bases; bases outside gene matches: 3. The CDR3 has 12 amino acids. The source is an adult with an advanced solid tumor such as melanoma, head and neck, liver or kidney cancer. Sequenced here: CD4+ or CD8+ T cells sorted from blood, sampled in a trial of the OX40 agonist ivuxolimab. The rearrangement links TRBV2 to TRBJ2-7; 9 nucleotides line up with TRBD1. Written as DNA, the CDR3 is TGTGCCAGCAGATGGACAGGGGTCGAGCAGTACTTC. It encodes CASRWTGVEQYF.